Here is one T cell receptor beta chain with its context. The junction does not match germline at one end; this may be a read error. Vbeta (60) and Jbeta (13) primers were used in the PCR. Sequencing was performed with immunoSEQ multiplex PCR; in TCRdb, only in-frame clones are kept and a portion is missing. This sample yields about 190,000 clones, of which roughly 80% are seen a single time; approximately 0.74% belongs to the top ten. This entry is derived from a study of cytomegalovirus exposure and HLA in healthy donors. Germline CDR1 and CDR2: SEHNR and FQNEAQ (reference sequence). The CDR3 runs 17 residues.

This TCR derives from a woman aged 18-29 years in good health and CMV-seronegative. Sequencing was carried out using PBMCs. The chain has TRBV7-9 and TRBJ1-5; TRBD1 matches 11 bases. CDR3 bases: TGTTCCAGCAGCCCGGACAGGGGGCGGGTTCACAATCAGCCCCAGCATTTT. This codes for CSSSPDRGRVHNQPQHF.